The sequence of this TCR beta chain was determined in a study of CD8 T cells in ankylosing spondylitis. TCRdb called the 5' RACE reads again in MiXCR, with one record for every CDR3 protein. The sample has some 250,000 distinct CDR3 sequences; around 25% are singletons. The length of the CDR3 is 16 residues. CDR1 is DFQATT and CDR2 is SNEGSKA in the germline V gene (reference sequence). The V end lost 7 bases, the J end lost 6 bases, and 25 bases lay between the germline ends. The sequence was collected from a male donor with ankylosing spondylitis or in good health (not recorded which). Sequencing was performed on blood, either unsorted or a sorted T cell fraction (not recorded which). The chain recombines TRBV20-1 with TRBJ2-1, with a tentative D call TRBD2 (6 bases). CDR3 nucleotides: TGCAGTGTACTGTCCCCGCGGCTCGCCGGGGGCAATGAGCAGTTCTTC. It is translated as CSVLSPRLAGGNEQFF.